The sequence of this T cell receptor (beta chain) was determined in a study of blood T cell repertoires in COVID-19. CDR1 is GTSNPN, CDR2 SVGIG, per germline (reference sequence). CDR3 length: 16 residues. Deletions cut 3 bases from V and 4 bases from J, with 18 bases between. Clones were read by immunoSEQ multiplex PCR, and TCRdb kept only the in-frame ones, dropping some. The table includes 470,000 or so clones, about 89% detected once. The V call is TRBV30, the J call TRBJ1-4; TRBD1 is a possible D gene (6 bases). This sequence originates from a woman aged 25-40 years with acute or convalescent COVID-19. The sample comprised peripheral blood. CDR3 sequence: CAWRRGGGDVNEKLFF. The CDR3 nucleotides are TGTGCCTGGAGGAGAGGTGGGGGCGACGTTAATGAAAAACTGTTTTTT.